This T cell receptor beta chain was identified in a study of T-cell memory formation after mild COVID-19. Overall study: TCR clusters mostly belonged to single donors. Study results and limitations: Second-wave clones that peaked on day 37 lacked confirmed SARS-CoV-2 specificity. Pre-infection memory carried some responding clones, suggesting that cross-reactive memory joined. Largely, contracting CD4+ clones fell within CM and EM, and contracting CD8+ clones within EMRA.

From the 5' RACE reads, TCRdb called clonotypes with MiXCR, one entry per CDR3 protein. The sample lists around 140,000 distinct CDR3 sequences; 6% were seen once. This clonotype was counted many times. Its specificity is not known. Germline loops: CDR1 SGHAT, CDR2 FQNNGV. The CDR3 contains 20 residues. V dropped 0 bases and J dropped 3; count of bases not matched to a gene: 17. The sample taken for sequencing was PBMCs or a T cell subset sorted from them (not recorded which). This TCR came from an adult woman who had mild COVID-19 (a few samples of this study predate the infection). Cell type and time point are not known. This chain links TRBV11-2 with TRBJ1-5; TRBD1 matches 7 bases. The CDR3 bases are TGTGCCAGCAGCTTAGATCCCAGTGACAGGGTGTGTAGTGCCAATCAGCCCCAGCATTTT. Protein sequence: CASSLDPSDRVCSANQPQHF.